The 24 T cell receptor beta chains below were found in one sample sequenced in a study of post-analysis software for immune sequencing data. Study-level findings and limits: Four or five TRBV segments were significantly more frequent in patients than in controls. TRBV5-6, TRBV5-1 and TRBV20-1 were among these segments.

TCR beta cDNA libraries included unique molecular identifiers. A single record per CDR3 protein comes from TCRdb applying MiXCR to the PCR reads. This table holds around 190,000 distinct CDR3 sequences, 29% found once. For these TCRs, the target antigens are not known. The sample taken for sequencing was blood. These receptor sequences come from a girl under 18 with multiple sclerosis.

The chain joins TRBV3-1 to TRBJ2-2, with unresolved D. Trimming shortened V by 4 bases and J by 6 bases, and 6 bases separated the two germline ends. Germline V gene lookup returns CDR1 LGHDT and CDR2 YNNKEL (reference sequence). The CDR3 is made up of 12 amino acids. The CDR3 sequence is CASSLHSGELFF. DNA for the CDR3: TGTGCCAGCAGCCTGCATTCCGGGGAGCTGTTTTTT.

This clonotype occurred a few times. The chain couples TRBV29-1 to TRBJ1-4; D is unresolved. V lost 1 base and J lost 5, with 11 bases in between. The length of the CDR3 is 14 residues. Germline V gene lookup returns CDR1 SQVTM and CDR2 ANQGSEA. The CDR3 sequence: CSVEGLSPNEKLFF. The CDR3 nucleotides read TGCAGCGTTGAAGGCCTCAGCCCGAATGAAAAACTGTTTTTT. Full variable domain (remainder filled in from reference TRBV29-1 and TRBJ1-4): SAVISQKPSRDICQRGTSLTIQCQVDSQVTMMFWYRQQPGQSLTLIATANQGSEATYESGFVIDKFPISRPNLTFSTLTVSNMSPEDSSIYLCSVEGLSPNEKLFFGSGTQLSVL.

This chain links TRBV7-2 with TRBJ2-7; 8 bases fit TRBD2. V was pared by 5 bases and J by 5 bases, with 8 bases of the junction left unmatched. CDR3 length equals 14 residues. Germline V lookup: CDR1 SGHTA, CDR2 FQGNSA. The CDR3, as DNA: TGTGCCAGCAGCCCAGGGACTAGGATCGACGAGCAGTACTTC. This gives the protein CASSPGTRIDEQYF.

This clonotype was observed a few times. The genes are TRBV5-1 and TRBJ2-2, with no clear D. The CDR3 has 16 residues. Germline V gives CDR1 SGHRS, CDR2 YFSETQ. V lost 3 bases and J 0 bases, leaving 12 bases between the germline ends. CDR3 protein: CASSSGSLTNTGELFF. CDR3 DNA: TGCGCCAGCAGCTCGGGCTCTCTAACGAACACCGGGGAGCTGTTTTTT.

The chain has TRBV24-1 and TRBJ1-5; 8 bases agree with TRBD1. V was clipped by 11 bases and J by 6 bases; unmatched bases: 8. This CDR3 has 13 residues. From germline, CDR1 is KGHDR and CDR2 SFDVKD. The CDR3 DNA follows: TGTGCCAGAACGGACAGGGACGGTCAGCCCCAGCATTTT. Translated: CARTDRDGQPQHF.

This clonotype showed up many times. The rearrangement uses TRBV7-9 and TRBJ2-3, with 11 nucleotides matching TRBD2. CDR3 length equals 17 residues. Germline CDR1 is SEHNR and CDR2 is FQNEAQ (reference sequence). After removal of 1 base from V and 0 bases from J, the junction contained 3 bases not matched to a gene. The CDR3: CASSLGRTSGSTDTQYF. The CDR3, as DNA: TGTGCCAGCAGCTTAGGACGGACTAGCGGGAGCACAGATACGCAGTATTTT.

This clonotype has only a few counts. The J gene is TRBJ2-7, the V gene TRBV18; D unresolved. Trimming took 3 bases from V and 3 from J, leaving 6 bases between them. This CDR3 region has 12 residues. Germline V CDR1 and CDR2: KGHSH, LQKENI. The CDR3: CASSPNLYEQYF. The CDR3 DNA is TGTGCCAGCTCACCTAACCTCTACGAGCAGTACTTC.

This clonotype was seen many times. This sequence joins TRBV18 and TRBJ2-5; no clear D gene. The CDR3 runs 13 residues. V lost 3 bases to trimming and J lost 2 bases, with 7 bases between them. CDR1 is KGHSH, CDR2 LQKENI, per germline. This chain's CDR3 is CASSPTVQETQYF. The CDR3 DNA reads as TGTGCCAGCTCACCGACGGTTCAAGAGACCCAGTACTTC.

Points on this clonotype: A read error may be the cause here, since a much bigger clone is one base away. The rearrangement joins TRBV6-5 to TRBJ2-5; 8 positions match TRBD1. The trim removed 5 bases at V and 5 bases at J, leaving 4 bases unmatched. The CDR3 covers 13 residues. Germline-derived CDR1 and CDR2 are MNHEY and SVGAGI. In DNA form, the CDR3 reads TGTGCCAGCAGTGTGGACAGGGCGGAGACCCAGTACTTC. Protein: CASSVDRAETQYF.

To note about this clonotype: A single base separates this from a much larger clone, so it may be a read error. The chain couples TRBV12-3 or TRBV12-4 to TRBJ2-3; 11 nucleotides agree with TRBD2. This CDR3 contains 16 residues. The CDR3 coding sequence is TGTGCCGGCAGTTCTAGCGGGGGGTCTCTCACAGATACGCAGTATTTT. It specifies CAGSSSGGSLTDTQYF.

This clonotype was observed a handful of times. This chain uses TRBV12-3 or TRBV12-4 with TRBJ1-5; 7 bases are shared with TRBD1. V shed 2 bases and J 2 bases; nucleotides not matched to a gene: 3. The CDR3 covers 15 residues. The CDR3 DNA follows: TGTGCCAGCAGTTTAAGACAGGGCGGCAATCAGCCCCAGCATTTT. This encodes CASSLRQGGNQPQHF.

This clonotype was recorded a few times. The chain carries TRBV21-1 and TRBJ1-2. TRBV21-1 is shown as a pseudogene. The CDR3 is 13 residues long. In nucleotides, the CDR3 is TGTGCCAGCAGCAAAGAGGGCCTCTATGGCTACACCTTC. This translates into CASSKEGLYGYTF.

This clonotype was picked up many times. Written as DNA, the CDR3 is TGCGCCAGCGGAGGACTAGCGGACTACGAGCAGTACTTC. This codes for CASGGLADYEQYF. The chain joins TRBV10-2 to TRBJ2-7; 10 bases map to TRBD2. V shed 8 bases and J 3 bases; nucleotides not matched to a gene: 4. This CDR3 region has 13 residues. Looked up from germline, CDR1 is WSHSY and CDR2 is SAAADI.

V is TRBV10-3 and J is TRBJ1-5; 7 nucleotides agree with TRBD1. The J segment lost 2 bases and the V segment lost 10 bases, leaving 5 bases of the junction unmatched. Per the germline V gene, CDR1 is ENHRY and CDR2 is SYGVKD. The CDR3 runs 13 residues. CDR3 in amino acids: CATSGTGNQPQHF. The CDR3 DNA sequence: TGTGCCACAAGTGGGACAGGCAATCAGCCCCAGCATTTT.

The chain recombines TRBV4-2 with TRBJ2-2, with a tentative D call TRBD2 (6 bases). CDR1 LGHNA and CDR2 YNFKEQ come from the germline V gene. This CDR3 has 15 amino acids. The V and J ends lost 4 bases and 0 bases respectively, with 9 bases between them. The chain's CDR3 is CASSLGSSNTGELFF. CDR3 in DNA: TGTGCCAGCAGCCTCGGGAGTTCGAACACCGGGGAGCTGTTTTTT.

The rearrangement links TRBV28 to TRBJ2-1; a weak D match, TRBD1 (6 bases). The CDR3 has 19 amino acids. V was cut by 9 bases and J by 4 bases, with 31 bases left in between. Germline CDR1 reads MDHEN; CDR2 reads SYDVKM. DNA for the CDR3: TGTGCCAGTTCACGTGGACAGATGGGCGGGTATGGCCTATACAATGAGCAGTTCTTC. Amino acid sequence: CASSRGQMGGYGLYNEQFF.

The J gene is TRBJ2-1, the V gene TRBV12-3 or TRBV12-4; 10 nucleotides align to TRBD2. The J segment lost 5 bases and the V segment lost 6 bases, leaving 4 bases of the junction unmatched. The CDR3 length is 14 residues. The CDR3 nucleotides read TGTGCCAGCAGCCCTAGCGGGAGCGACAATGAGCAGTTCTTC. Its translation is CASSPSGSDNEQFF.

The chain links TRBV12-3 or TRBV12-4 to TRBJ1-5; D is unclear. V gave up 5 bases and J gave up 4 bases, with 12 bases separating them. This CDR3 region has 14 residues. CDR3: CASSPTLGNQPQHF. CDR3 in DNA: TGTGCCAGCAGTCCAACATTGGGAAATCAGCCCCAGCATTTT.

The chain links TRBV6-5 to TRBJ2-2; unclear D gene. Germline CDR1 is MNHEY and CDR2 is SVGAGI. The CDR3 runs to 13 residues. Trimming left V 1 base short and J 5 bases short, with 5 bases between. In DNA, the CDR3 is TGTGCCAGCAGTTACTACCAGACCGGGGAGCTGTTTTTT. This codes for CASSYYQTGELFF.

This clonotype has a handful of counts. The chain links TRBV5-1 to TRBJ2-5; D gene ambiguous. The V end was cut by 3 bases, the J end by 5 bases, with 17 bases between. The CDR3 totals 15 residues. CDR1 is SGHRS, CDR2 YFSETQ, per germline. The CDR3 here is CASSSTAPAGETQYF. CDR3 nucleotides: TGCGCCAGCAGCTCCACTGCTCCGGCCGGGGAGACCCAGTACTTC.

At least ten counts were recorded for this clonotype. This sequence joins TRBV5-1 and TRBJ2-1; 8 bases are a match to TRBD2. The CDR3 spans 16 residues. Losses at the gene ends were 0 bases for V and 3 bases for J; bases not matched to a gene: 5. Germline V gene data show CDR1 as SGHRS and CDR2 as YFSETQ. Written as DNA, the CDR3 is TGCGCCAGCAGCTTGGTGTGGGCGGGGGGCTACAATGAGCAGTTCTTC. Its translation: CASSLVWAGGYNEQFF. Full variable domain (outside the CDR3, taken from reference TRBV5-1 and TRBJ2-1): KAGVTQTPRYLIKTRGQQVTLSCSPISGHRSVSWYQQTPGQGLQFLFEYFSETQRNKGNFPGRFSGRQFSNSRSEMNVSTLELGDSALYLCASSLVWAGGYNEQFFGPGTRLTVL.

This clonotype was found many times. CDR3 bases: TGCGCCAGCAGCTTCGGGGGGGACGCCAAAAACATTCAGTACTTC. Translating gives CASSFGGDAKNIQYF. The chain links TRBV5-1 to TRBJ2-4, with 8 bases that match TRBD2. J lost 1 base, V lost 2 bases, and 2 bases had no gene match. The germline gives CDR1 SGHRS, CDR2 YFSETQ. The CDR3 is 15 amino acids.

A note on this clonotype: One base away lies a much larger clone, so this may be a sequencing read error. V gene TRBV20-1 combines with J gene TRBJ2-5; no clear D. Trimming removed 3 bases from V and 5 bases from J, with 16 bases in between. The CDR3 length is 14 residues. Germline V gene lookup returns CDR1 DFQATT and CDR2 SNEGSKA (reference sequence). The CDR3 spells CSASPVQIAETQYF. The CDR3 coding sequence is TGCAGTGCTAGCCCCGTGCAGATCGCGGAGACCCAGTACTTC.

This clonotype has only a few counts. The chain recombines TRBV7-9 with TRBJ2-5; 9 nucleotides line up with TRBD1. The end of the DNA aligns better with TRBJ2-7, so the J call may be wrong. The CDR3 is 16 amino acids. The germline CDR1 and CDR2 sequences are SEHNR and FQNEAQ (reference sequence). Here the CDR3 DNA reads TGTGCCAGCAGCTCTACGTTGACAGGGGGAGACTACGAGCAGTACTTC. It specifies CASSSTLTGGDYEQYF.